These 5 T cell receptor beta chains originate from one sample sequenced in a study of cytomegalovirus exposure and HLA in healthy donors. The PCR used 60 Vbeta and 13 Jbeta primers. The repertoire was sequenced with immunoSEQ multiplex PCR; TCRdb's copy has only in-frame clones and lacks some. The sample records around 280,000 clones, about 87% being singletons. Sequencing was carried out using PBMCs. All receptors come from a woman younger than 35 in good health and CMV-seronegative.

This chain joins TRBV29-1 and TRBJ2-5; no definite D call. Germline loops: CDR1 SQVTM, CDR2 ANQGSEA. The V end lost 6 bases, the J end lost 2 bases, and 19 bases lay between the germline ends. CDR3 length equals 15 residues. CDR3 loop: CSVCRADGSQETQYF. The CDR3 bases are TGCAGCGTCTGCCGAGCCGACGGGTCGCAAGAGACCCAGTACTTC.

Only one count was recorded for this clone. V and J are TRBV7-2 and TRBJ2-1; 12 nucleotides align to TRBD1. Germline V gives CDR1 SGHTA, CDR2 FQGNSA. The CDR3 has 16 amino acids. The junction had 3 bases not matched to a gene; V was cut back by 2 bases and J by 4 bases. The chain's CDR3 is CASSLRGQGAYNEQFF. As DNA, the CDR3 is TGTGCCAGCAGCTTAAGGGGACAGGGGGCTTACAATGAGCAGTTCTTC.

V is TRBV9 and J is TRBJ1-2; no clear D gene. Germline CDR1 and CDR2: SGDLS and YYNGEE. The CDR3 extends over 20 amino acids. V shed 0 bases and J shed 6 bases, with 30 bases lying between them. The CDR3 region has the DNA TGTGCCAGCAGCGTAGATGATACCCCCGGTGGTCTGAGAGAAATACATGGCTACACCTTC. Amino acids: CASSVDDTPGGLREIHGYTF.

The CDR3 is CSFSHPDPETQYF. The CDR3 bases are TGCAGCTTCTCCCACCCAGATCCCGAGACCCAGTACTTC. This rearrangement joins TRBV29-1 to TRBJ2-5, with D uncertain. From germline, CDR1 is SQVTM and CDR2 ANQGSEA. V shed 8 bases and J shed 5 bases, with 18 bases lying between them. CDR3 size: 13 residues.

This chain joins TRBV29-1 and TRBJ1-2; a weak D match, TRBD1 (5 bases). The CDR3 totals 15 residues. V was shortened by 6 bases and J by 4 bases, with 21 bases between the two germline ends. The germline V gene has CDR1 SQVTM and CDR2 ANQGSEA. CDR3 residues: CSVPGETVFPYGYTF. CDR3 in DNA: TGCAGCGTACCCGGAGAGACAGTATTTCCCTATGGCTACACCTTC.